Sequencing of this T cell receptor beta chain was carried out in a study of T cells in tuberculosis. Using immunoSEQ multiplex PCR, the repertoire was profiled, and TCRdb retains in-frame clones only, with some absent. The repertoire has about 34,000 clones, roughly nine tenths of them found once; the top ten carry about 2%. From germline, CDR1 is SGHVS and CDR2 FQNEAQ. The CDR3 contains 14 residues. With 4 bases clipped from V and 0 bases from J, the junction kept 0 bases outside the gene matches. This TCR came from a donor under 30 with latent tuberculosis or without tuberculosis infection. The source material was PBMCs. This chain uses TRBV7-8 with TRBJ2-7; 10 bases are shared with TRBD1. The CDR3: CASSWDRGSYEQYF. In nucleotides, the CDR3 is TGTGCCAGCAGCTGGGACAGGGGCTCCTACGAGCAGTACTTC.